This entry features one T cell receptor beta chain sequence. The same CDR3 arises from other DNA sequences in this sample as well. The treatment here: oral pan-JAK inhibitor, 5-10 mg twice daily. RNA was isolated and reverse transcribed to cDNA, the sequencing template. The assay was immunoSEQ multiplex PCR, and TCRdb's table has in-frame clones only and misses some. The sample contains over 150,000 clones, about 55% of which appear only once. This sample stems from a study of CD8+ T cells in alopecia areata. The germline V gene has CDR1 GTSNPN and CDR2 SVGIG (reference sequence). V was shortened by 1 base and J by 2 bases, with 6 bases between the two germline ends. This CDR3 region has 14 residues.

This specimen was CD8+ T cells sorted from blood, taken at week 24, from a patient treated with tofacitinib. This TCR came from a human donor with alopecia areata. The chain joins TRBV30 to TRBJ2-6; no reliable D call. CDR3 residues: CAWSGAAGANVLTF. The CDR3 nucleotides are TGTGCCTGGAGTGGGGCGGCTGGGGCCAACGTCCTGACTTTC.